This TCR beta chain was sequenced in a study of neurological immune-mediated disorders. Study-wide findings and caveats: HTLV-1-associated myelopathy led in TCR clonal expansion, while multiple sclerosis ranked lowest, below healthy controls.

The trim removed 0 bases at V and 2 bases at J, leaving 4 bases unmatched. CDR3 length: 15 amino acids. CDR1 is GTSNPN, CDR2 SVGIG, per germline (reference sequence). This clonotype has at least ten counts. Its specificity is unknown. The cDNA was synthesized by means of template-switch 5'RACE, which was carried out with 10-nucleotide random UMIs. TCRdb reprocessed the 5' RACE reads via MiXCR and lists one record per CDR3 protein. The sample includes tens of thousands of distinct CDR3 sequences, roughly 13% seen only once; the top ten take approximately 4.2%. Time point meaning: longitudinal time-point 1 (baseline).

The rearrangement uses TRBV30 and TRBJ2-7; TRBD2 agrees at 10 bases. Sample: PBMCs. The clonotype originates from a female donor with HTLV-1-associated myelopathy (HAM/TSP). The CDR3 loop is CAWSVSLAGAYEQYF. CDR3 DNA: TGTGCCTGGAGTGTAAGCCTAGCGGGGGCCTACGAGCAGTACTTC. Variable domain in full (rest from reference TRBV30 and TRBJ2-7): SQTIHQWPATLVQPVGSPLSLECTVEGTSNPNLYWYRQAAGRGLQLLFYSVGIGQISSEVPQNLSASRPQDRQFILSSKKLLLSDSGFYLCAWSVSLAGAYEQYFGPGTRLTVT.